What follows is one T cell receptor beta chain and its context. The target of this receptor is not known. The sample holds no much larger clone one base away, and base qualities are not on file. Whole blood was collected in K2EDTA tubes by collaborating institutions according to the institutions' own protocols. Collaborator samples were shipped for TCRbeta analysis as frozen whole blood, isolated PBMCs, or DNA extracted from either sample type. This record belongs to a study of blood T cell repertoires in COVID-19 (TCRdb year 2020). Broadly, across the study: Samples covering the acute and convalescent phases of COVID-19 were provided by collaborators in the United States, Italy and Spain. The material from the prospective study consisted of cDNA or gDNA derived from T cells, B-cell-depleted T cells, or PBMCs. Subjects who had been exposed to COVID-19, were actively infected with it, or had recovered from it provided the deeply sampled blood TCRbeta repertoires that made up the dataset. A freely available public database, intended as a resource for researchers studying the immune response to SARS-CoV-2, is where the repertoires were released. The samples were drawn from the first 160 participants of the ongoing ImmuneRACE study and from 1,200 or so subjects provided by 6 global collaborators. Nearly every sample came with metadata listing a de-identified subject ID, COVID-19 status, age in years and sex. Where HLA class I and class II types were available, the types were taken from metadata supplied by the sample provider, not from assay-based typing. Points the paper makes about the study in general: How much clinical and demographic metadata was included differed by source and by participant, and the metadata was provided uncurated.

Relative to germline, V is 3 bases shorter and J is 5 bases shorter, with 13 bases between their ends. Sequences MDHEN (CDR1) and SYDVKM (CDR2) are obtained from the germline V gene. The CDR3 holds 14 amino acids from the cysteine to the phenylalanine. Only the CDR3 part of the read is kept: 42 bases, read in frame from the first base. The immunoSEQ Assay, a bias-controlled multiplex PCR, was used to amplify TCRbeta CDR3 regions from genomic DNA. The study's processing was this. The number of nucleated cells in each sample was estimated from the amplification of reference gene primers within the assay. To quantify the absolute abundance of each unique TCRbeta CDR3 rearrangement, sequence reads were collapsed and filtered. Productive Simpson clonality was computed per sample as the square root of Simpson's diversity index over productive rearrangements. Held by TCRdb, this immuneACCESS table contains in-frame sequences only and omits some clones. Under half of the omission traces to an unresolved V gene where checked; the cause of the rest is unknown. V, J and clone size were drawn from that table, and D and trimming were deduced from the DNA. For this sample the table gives 120,000 to 150,000 clones, of which roughly 80% were detected only once. The ten largest clones take up roughly 2.9% of the sample.

This clonotype was obtained from a woman aged 35 to 49 with active or convalescent COVID-19. The V gene is TRBV28 and the J gene is TRBJ1-2; the D gene is possibly TRBD1, with 5 bases matching. The material sequenced was peripheral blood. The DNA sequence is given as TGTGCCAGCAGTTTCCCCCCAGGGCGGTATGGCTACACCTTC. The translation is CASSFPPGRYGYTF.